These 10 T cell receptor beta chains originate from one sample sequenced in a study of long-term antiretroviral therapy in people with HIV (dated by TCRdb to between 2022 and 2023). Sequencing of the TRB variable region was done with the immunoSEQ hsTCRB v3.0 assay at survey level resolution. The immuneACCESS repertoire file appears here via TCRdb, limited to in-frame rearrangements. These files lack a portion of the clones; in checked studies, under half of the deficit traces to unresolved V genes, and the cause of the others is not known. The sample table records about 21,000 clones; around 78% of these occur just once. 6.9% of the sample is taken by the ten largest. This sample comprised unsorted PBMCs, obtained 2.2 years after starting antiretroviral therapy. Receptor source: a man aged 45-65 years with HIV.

The DNA of the CDR3 is TGTGCCAGCAGCTTTCCAGGGCCCACCTACGAGCAGTACTTC. Amino acid sequence: CASSFPGPTYEQYF. The chain couples TRBV7-9 to TRBJ2-7; possible D gene TRBD1, 5 bases. CDR3 length: 14 residues. In germline, CDR1 is SEHNR, CDR2 FQNEAQ (reference sequence). V was cut by 3 bases and J by 2 bases, with 11 bases left in between.

CDR3 in amino acids: CASSPTSVPGELFF. The CDR3 bases are TGTGCCAGCAGCCCGACTAGCGTCCCCGGGGAGCTGTTTTTT. V is TRBV7-9 and J is TRBJ2-2, with 8 bases fitting TRBD2. Germline CDR1 SEHNR, CDR2 FQNEAQ (reference sequence). V lost 5 bases and J lost 6; bases outside the gene matches: 5. This CDR3 contains 14 residues.

This CDR3 reads CASSPQGVHEQYF. CDR3 nucleotide sequence: TGTGCCAGCAGCCCCCAGGGGGTCCACGAGCAGTACTTC. This chain uses TRBV9 with TRBJ2-7; TRBD1 aligns across 7 bases. The CDR3 spans 13 residues. CDR1 and CDR2 from the germline V gene are SGDLS and YYNGEE. Trimming took 4 bases from V and 5 from J; bases not matched to a gene: 6.

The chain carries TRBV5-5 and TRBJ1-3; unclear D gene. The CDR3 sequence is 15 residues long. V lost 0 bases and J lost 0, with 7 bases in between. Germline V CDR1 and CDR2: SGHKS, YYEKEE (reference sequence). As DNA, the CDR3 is TGTGCCAGCAGCTTGGAAGGTAGCTCTGGAAACACCATATATTTT. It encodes CASSLEGSSGNTIYF.

The CDR3 region is CASSQGPGTVYEQYF. The CDR3 DNA is TGCGCCAGCAGCCAAGGGCCGGGGACAGTCTACGAGCAGTACTTC. J is TRBJ2-7 and V is TRBV4-1; 7 bases map to TRBD1. The ends lost 1 base at V and 3 bases at J; junction bases unmatched: 6. CDR1 and CDR2 from the germline V gene are MGHRA and YSYEKL. CDR3 length: 15 residues.

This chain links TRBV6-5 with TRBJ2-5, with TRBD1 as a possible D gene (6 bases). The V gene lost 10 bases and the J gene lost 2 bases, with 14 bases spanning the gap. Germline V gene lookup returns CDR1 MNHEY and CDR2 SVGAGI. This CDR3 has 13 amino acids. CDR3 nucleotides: TGTGCCACTGCAGGGGTCTTGCAAGAGACCCAGTACTTC. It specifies CATAGVLQETQYF.

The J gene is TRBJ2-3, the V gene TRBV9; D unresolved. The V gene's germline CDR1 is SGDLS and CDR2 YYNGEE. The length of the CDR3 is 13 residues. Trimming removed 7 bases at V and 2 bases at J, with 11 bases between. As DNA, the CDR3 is TGTGCCAGCGAAGCACCCAACACAGATACGCAGTATTTT. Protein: CASEAPNTDTQYF.

For the CDR3, the DNA is TGTGCCAGTAGTATCTCCACCGGGACATCCTACGAGCAGTACTTC. It is translated as CASSISTGTSYEQYF. The rearrangement uses TRBV19 and TRBJ2-7, with a tentative D call TRBD1 (6 bases). The V gene lost 3 bases and the J gene lost 1 base, with 13 bases spanning the gap. From germline, CDR1 is LNHDA and CDR2 SQIVND (reference sequence). CDR3 length: 15 residues.

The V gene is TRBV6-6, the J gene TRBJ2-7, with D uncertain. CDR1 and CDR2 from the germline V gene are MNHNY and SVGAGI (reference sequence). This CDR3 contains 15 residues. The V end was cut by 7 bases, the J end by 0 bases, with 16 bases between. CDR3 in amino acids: CASTSGRPPSYEQYF. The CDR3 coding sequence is TGTGCCAGCACCTCGGGTAGGCCCCCCTCCTACGAGCAGTACTTC.

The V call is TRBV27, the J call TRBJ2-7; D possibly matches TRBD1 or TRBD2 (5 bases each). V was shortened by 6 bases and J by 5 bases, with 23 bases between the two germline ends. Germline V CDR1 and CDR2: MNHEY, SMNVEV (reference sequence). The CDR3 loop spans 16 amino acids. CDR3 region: CASSPIRDVVWNEQYF. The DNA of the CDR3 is TGTGCCAGCAGCCCCATCAGGGACGTGGTATGGAACGAGCAGTACTTC.